This TCR beta chain came from a study of blood T cell repertoires in COVID-19. Whole-study context: Sources were T cells, B-cell-depleted T cells, or PBMCs; the material itself was cDNA or gDNA.

Repertoires were generated with immunoSEQ multiplex PCR, while TCRdb's copy carries only in-frame clones and drops some. The sample has roughly 150,000 clones, about 87% seen once. J gave up 0 bases and V 3 bases, and 2 bases lay outside the gene matches. The CDR3 is made up of 15 amino acids. CDR1 is MNHEY, CDR2 SVGEGT, per germline. Seattle patients were enrolled during active infection and followed longitudinally. This receptor was taken from a woman in her 70s with COVID-19, enrolled during active disease. V and J are TRBV6-2 or TRBV6-3 and TRBJ2-1; 7 bases agree with TRBD2. Sample: peripheral blood. Written as DNA, the CDR3 is TGTGCCAGCAGTTATCAGCGGGGCTCCTACAATGAGCAGTTCTTC. Amino acids: CASSYQRGSYNEQFF.